This entry lists 32 T cell receptor beta chains sequenced from one sample in a study of blood T cells in healthy people across ages. Primers used in a second PCR of roughly 7 to 11 cycles were a sample-barcoded 5' primer and a J-beta primer mix. TCRdb ran MiXCR on the 5' RACE reads and lists one entry per CDR3 protein. The sample includes about 570,000 distinct CDR3 sequences, about 26% of them seen just once. This same sample was also part of a study on T cells of mothers and their children.

Sequenced: blood. The receptor set was obtained from a boy between 2 and 15 years old in good health.

The J gene is TRBJ1-4, the V gene TRBV20-1, with D perhaps matching TRBD1 (5 bases). The V end was cut by 0 bases, the J end by 7 bases, with 15 bases between. The germline CDR1 and CDR2 sequences are DFQATT and SNEGSKA (reference sequence). The CDR3 covers 15 residues. The CDR3 loop is CSARDWGGTSEKLFF. The CDR3 DNA reads as TGCAGTGCTAGAGATTGGGGAGGGACGTCTGAAAAACTGTTTTTT.

The CDR3 DNA is TGTGCCAGCAGTTCGGACAGTTCGAACACTGAAGCTTTCTTT. It specifies CASSSDSSNTEAFF. The chain couples TRBV28 to TRBJ1-1, with D possibly being TRBD1 (6 bases). The ends were cut back, 4 bases at V and 1 base at J, with 10 bases in the middle. CDR1 is MDHEN, CDR2 SYDVKM, per germline. This CDR3 spans 14 amino acids.

The rearrangement joins TRBV5-1 to TRBJ1-2; TRBD1 matches at 8 bases. The end of the DNA is better explained by TRBJ2-7, so the J call may be wrong. This CDR3 is 15 amino acids long. The germline V gene encodes CDR1 SGHRS and CDR2 YFSETQ. The CDR3 DNA reads TGCGCCAGCAGCTTTCGGCAGGGGGCCCCCTACGAGCAGTACTTC. It specifies CASSFRQGAPYEQYF.

The rearrangement uses TRBV27 and TRBJ1-2; D uncertain. This CDR3 comprises 13 residues. V lost 2 bases, J lost 3 bases, and 7 bases lay in between. Germline loops: CDR1 MNHEY, CDR2 SMNVEV (reference sequence). Here the CDR3 DNA reads TGTGCCAGCAGTTTACACAGCCACTATGGCTACACCTTC. Its protein is CASSLHSHYGYTF.

This clonotype came up a few times. The rearrangement uses TRBV4-1 and TRBJ2-1, with no clear D. This CDR3 comprises 13 residues. Germline V gene sequence: CDR1 MGHRA, CDR2 YSYEKL. V lost 4 bases and J lost 4, with 8 bases in between. The CDR3 loop reads CASSPLVYNEQFF. CDR3 sequence (DNA): TGCGCCAGCAGCCCTCTAGTTTACAATGAGCAGTTCTTC.

This clonotype turned up a few times. This chain connects TRBV30 to TRBJ2-7; 10 nucleotides match TRBD1. Germline CDR1 reads GTSNPN; CDR2 reads SVGIG (reference sequence). The CDR3 covers 14 residues. J was trimmed by 6 bases and V by 2 bases; bases with no gene match: 7. The CDR3 nucleotides read TGTGCCTGGAGTACCGGACAGGGGGGGTCCGAGCAGTACTTC. This sequence encodes CAWSTGQGGSEQYF.

The rearrangement links TRBV9 to TRBJ1-4, with 8 bases lining up with TRBD1. Germline V gives CDR1 SGDLS, CDR2 YYNGEE. Trimming took 1 base from V and 8 from J; bases not matched to a gene: 7. This CDR3 comprises 15 residues. The CDR3 is CASSVSGTGSEKLFF. In DNA, the CDR3 is TGTGCCAGCAGCGTATCCGGGACAGGCAGCGAAAAACTGTTTTTT.

This clonotype showed up just a few times. The J gene is TRBJ2-7, the V gene TRBV6-1, with TRBD2 matching over 12 bases. There are 14 residues in the CDR3. V was clipped by 7 bases and J by 2 bases; unmatched bases: 3. Germline values: CDR1 MNHNS, CDR2 SASEGT. The CDR3 is CASTGLAGTYEQYF. The CDR3 nucleotides read TGTGCCAGCACTGGACTAGCGGGGACCTACGAGCAGTACTTC.

This clonotype was seen a few times. The V call is TRBV20-1, the J call TRBJ2-1, with 8 positions matching TRBD2. The CDR3 is 15 residues long. The germline CDR1 and CDR2 sequences are DFQATT and SNEGSKA (reference sequence). J gave up 3 bases and V 2 bases, and 6 bases lay outside the gene matches. CDR3 residues: CSARRPGLVYNEQFF. CDR3 sequence (DNA): TGCAGTGCTAGACGACCGGGACTAGTCTACAATGAGCAGTTCTTC.

The gene calls are TRBV5-1 and TRBJ2-5; 10 bases fit TRBD2. V gave up 3 bases and J gave up 4 bases; unmatched junction bases: 15. The CDR3 is 18 residues long. Germline-derived CDR1 and CDR2 are SGHRS and YFSETQ. The CDR3 is CASSSRPLLAGDPETQYF. CDR3 bases: TGCGCCAGCAGCTCGCGTCCACTTCTAGCGGGAGACCCAGAGACCCAGTACTTC.

A few counts support this clonotype. V and J are TRBV5-1 and TRBJ2-1; D could derive from TRBD1 or TRBD2 (5 bases each). Trimming cost V 6 bases and J 9 bases, with 22 bases left between them. CDR3 length: 15 amino acids. Germline CDR1 is SGHRS and CDR2 is YFSETQ. Written as DNA, the CDR3 is TGCGCCAGCATCCTTGAGCAGGGCGTTGCGGGTGAGCAGTTCTTC. It yields the protein CASILEQGVAGEQFF.

The chain is built from TRBV18 and TRBJ2-4, with a weak D call TRBD2 (5 bases). Germline CDR1 KGHSH, CDR2 LQKENI. The V end was cut by 0 bases, the J end by 8 bases, with 11 bases between. This CDR3 is 14 amino acids long. The CDR3, as DNA: TGTGCCAGCTCACCACCGACCTTAGCGTACATTCAGTACTTC. Protein sequence: CASSPPTLAYIQYF.

This chain links TRBV19 with TRBJ2-1; maybe TRBD2 (6 bases). The V gene lost 10 bases and the J gene lost 4 bases, with 17 bases spanning the gap. CDR3 length equals 14 residues. Germline values: CDR1 LNHDA, CDR2 SQIVND (reference sequence). The CDR3 region is CATKNGGLYNEQFF. DNA of the CDR3: TGTGCCACCAAAAACGGGGGACTTTACAATGAGCAGTTCTTC.

The chain links TRBV27 to TRBJ2-3; D tentatively fits TRBD1 or TRBD2 (6 bases each). The CDR3 loop spans 17 amino acids. The germline V gene encodes CDR1 MNHEY and CDR2 SMNVEV (reference sequence). V was shortened by 8 bases and J by 0 bases, with 21 bases between the two germline ends. CDR3 bases: TGTGCCAGCGGGTCCTTGGGGGGCGTTCACAGCACAGATACGCAGTATTTT. This codes for CASGSLGGVHSTDTQYF.

Here the CDR3 reads CASSPLGTNEAFF. The CDR3 nucleotides are TGTGCCAGCAGCCCCTTAGGGACAAATGAAGCTTTCTTT. The chain couples TRBV7-3 to TRBJ1-1, with D maybe TRBD1 (6 bases). The CDR3 consists of 13 residues. Trimming stripped 5 bases from V and 7 bases from J, with 14 bases between. Germline values: CDR1 SGHTA, CDR2 FQGTGA.

Details on this clonotype: The CDR3 does not close with the conserved phenylalanine or tryptophan, likely indicating a read error. The V call is TRBV2, the J call TRBJ2-5; possibly TRBD2 for D (6 bases). TRBJ2-7 explains the end of the DNA better; the J call may be wrong. Per the germline V gene, CDR1 is SNHLY and CDR2 is FYNNEI. This CDR3 has 12 amino acids. The CDR3 DNA reads as TGTGCCAGCAGCCGGGGGACCTACGAGCAGTACCTC. It translates to CASSRGTYEQYL.

The chain uses TRBV19 and TRBJ2-1, with no clear D. V was cut by 3 bases and J by 8 bases, with 14 bases left in between. Germline V gene sequence: CDR1 LNHDA, CDR2 SQIVND (reference sequence). CDR3 length: 14 residues. The CDR3 is CASSMVASRHEQFF. The DNA for the CDR3 is TGTGCCAGTAGTATGGTGGCTAGTCGGCATGAGCAGTTCTTC.

This clonotype was recorded many times. The chain has TRBV9 and TRBJ2-2, with unresolved D. The germline gives CDR1 SGDLS, CDR2 YYNGEE. V was shortened by 4 bases and J by 5 bases, with 9 bases between the two germline ends. The CDR3 runs 13 residues. CDR3 loop: CASSFGWTGELFF. The CDR3 DNA reads as TGTGCCAGCAGCTTCGGTTGGACCGGGGAGCTGTTTTTT. The full variable domain, in which reference TRBV9 and TRBJ2-2 provide the parts outside the CDR3, is DSGVTQTPKHLITATGQRVTLRCSPRSGDLSVYWYQQSLDQGLQFLIQYYNGEERAKGNILERFSAQQFPDLHSELNLSSLELGDSALYFCASSFGWTGELFFGEGSRLTVL.

V usage is TRBV20-1 and J usage is TRBJ2-7, with 9 bases that match TRBD2. Trimming cost V 5 bases and J 5 bases; bases outside gene matches: 13. The CDR3 is made up of 15 amino acids. CDR1 is DFQATT, CDR2 SNEGSKA, per germline (reference sequence). The CDR3 DNA reads as TGCAGTGCTTTCCCTAAGACTAGCGGAGGACACGAGCAGTACTTC. Its translation is CSAFPKTSGGHEQYF.

Of note for this clonotype: One junction end disagrees with the germline gene, perhaps due to a read error. The rearrangement uses TRBV6-5 and TRBJ1-2, with D maybe TRBD1 (5 bases). Per germline, CDR1 MNHEY and CDR2 SVGAGI. This CDR3 region has 14 residues. The CDR3 coding sequence is TGTGTCAGCAGTTATGGTCAGGGCAACTATGGCTACACCTTC. Protein: CVSSYGQGNYGYTF.

As concerns this clonotype: A much larger clone differs by one base, so this may be a read error. This CDR3 reads CASRPIAGGGNGQFF. CDR3 nucleotides: TGTGCCAGCAGGCCTATAGCGGGGGGCGGGAATGGGCAGTTCTTC. V and J are TRBV28 and TRBJ2-1; 10 bases agree with TRBD2. Germline loops: CDR1 MDHEN, CDR2 SYDVKM. There are 15 residues in the CDR3. Using reference TRBV28 and TRBJ2-1 for the parts outside the CDR3, the full variable domain is DVKVTQSSRYLVKRTGEKVFLECVQDMDHENMFWYRQDPGLGLRLIYFSYDVKMKEKGDIPEGYSVSREKKERFSLILESASTNQTSMYLCASRPIAGGGNGQFFGPGTRLTVL.

Only a few counts were recorded for this clonotype. The chain couples TRBV20-1 to TRBJ2-7; 8 positions match TRBD2. There are 13 residues in the CDR3. Trimming removed 4 bases from V and 3 bases from J; junction bases left unmatched: 5. In germline, CDR1 is DFQATT, CDR2 SNEGSKA (reference sequence). DNA for the CDR3: TGCAGTGCTACAGCGGGAGTTAGCTACGAGCAGTACTTC. This sequence encodes CSATAGVSYEQYF.

The rearrangement links TRBV7-9 to TRBJ2-5; 15 nucleotides agree with TRBD2. Germline lookup yields CDR1 SEHNR and CDR2 FQNEAQ (reference sequence). The CDR3 consists of 16 residues. The ends lost 6 bases at V and 2 bases at J; junction bases unmatched: 4. CDR3: CASSQGLAGGQETQYF. CDR3 nucleotides: TGTGCCAGCAGTCAAGGACTAGCGGGAGGGCAAGAGACCCAGTACTTC.

Only a few counts were recorded for this clonotype. The chain employs TRBV18 and TRBJ2-7, with 10 bases fitting TRBD2. CDR3 length equals 16 residues. Per the germline V gene, CDR1 is KGHSH and CDR2 is LQKENI. V trimming: 2 bases; J trimming: 2 bases; junction bases outside the gene matches: 6. The CDR3 here is CASSPGPSGGPYEQYF. Here the CDR3 DNA reads TGTGCCAGCTCACCAGGTCCTAGCGGGGGCCCCTACGAGCAGTACTTC.

This clonotype came up a few times. CDR3 in DNA: TGTGCCAGCACCAGAGGTGCAGGGGGCTACGAGCAGTACTTC. Protein product: CASTRGAGGYEQYF. The chain recombines TRBV6-2 or TRBV6-3 with TRBJ2-7; TRBD1 aligns across 7 bases. The CDR3 covers 14 residues. Germline CDR1 reads MNHEY; CDR2 reads SVGEGT. With 7 bases clipped from V and 3 bases from J, the junction kept 9 bases outside the gene matches.

This clonotype was counted between two and nine times. V usage is TRBV7-3 and J usage is TRBJ1-1; a weak D match, TRBD1 (5 bases). Trimming shortened V by 2 bases and J by 1 base, and 23 bases separated the two germline ends. The CDR3 totals 19 residues. CDR1 is SGHTA and CDR2 is FQGTGA in the germline V gene. The CDR3 DNA reads as TGTGCCAGCAGCTTATCTGGGGAGACGGGGGGTGATGCGAACACTGAAGCTTTCTTT. Translation gives CASSLSGETGGDANTEAFF.

J is TRBJ2-5 and V is TRBV20-1; the D gene is possibly TRBD1 (6 bases). The germline V and J ends were trimmed by 1 base and 5 bases, with 20 bases remaining between them. The V gene's germline CDR1 is DFQATT and CDR2 SNEGSKA (reference sequence). This CDR3 comprises 16 residues. The CDR3 DNA reads TGCAGTGCTAGAGGGTCTGGGGGCGGAGCCCGGGAGACCCAGTACTTC. It translates to CSARGSGGGARETQYF.

The V call is TRBV20-1, the J call TRBJ2-5, with TRBD2 identical over 11 bases. The closer fit of TRBJ2-7 to the DNA end suggests the J call may be wrong. CDR3 length: 15 amino acids. Germline lookup yields CDR1 DFQATT and CDR2 SNEGSKA (reference sequence). CDR3 bases: TGCAGTGCTAGGGGAGTTAGCGGGGGGGCCTACGAGCAGTACTTC. It encodes CSARGVSGGAYEQYF.

In this sample, this clonotype turned up a few times. V is TRBV20-1 and J is TRBJ2-3; 8 bases are a match to TRBD2. V gave up 6 bases and J gave up 5 bases; unmatched junction bases: 10. Per the germline V gene, CDR1 is DFQATT and CDR2 is SNEGSKA (reference sequence). The CDR3 length is 14 residues. CDR3 bases: TGCAGTGCGGGTACTAGCGGACCGCGAGATACGCAGTATTTT. Its protein is CSAGTSGPRDTQYF.

This clonotype was counted only a few times. V and J are TRBV5-1 and TRBJ1-2, with 8 bases identical to TRBD1. The trim removed 4 bases at V and 8 bases at J, leaving 16 bases unmatched. Germline CDR1 SGHRS, CDR2 YFSETQ. The CDR3 extends over 16 amino acids. CDR3 region: CASSLSPTGEIGGYTF. CDR3 nucleotides: TGCGCCAGCAGCCTTTCCCCGACAGGGGAGATAGGCGGCTACACCTTC. The variable domain in full, completed from reference TRBV5-1 and TRBJ1-2, reads KAGVTQTPRYLIKTRGQQVTLSCSPISGHRSVSWYQQTPGQGLQFLFEYFSETQRNKGNFPGRFSGRQFSNSRSEMNVSTLELGDSALYLCASSLSPTGEIGGYTFGSGTRLTVV.

The chain recombines TRBV28 with TRBJ2-5; D is perhaps TRBD1 (6 bases). The V gene's germline CDR1 is MDHEN and CDR2 SYDVKM. Trimming shortened V by 6 bases and J by 2 bases, and 16 bases separated the two germline ends. The CDR3 sequence is 15 residues long. The CDR3 DNA reads TGTGCCAGCAGCCCCATCGGACAGAAACAAGAGACCCAGTACTTC. The encoded protein is CASSPIGQKQETQYF.

There are a few counts of this clonotype. The chain links TRBV24-1 to TRBJ2-3, with D unresolved. Germline assignment: CDR1 KGHDR and CDR2 SFDVKD. The V end lost 3 bases, the J end lost 0 bases, and 12 bases lay between the germline ends. The CDR3 length is 16 residues. Written as DNA, the CDR3 is TGTGCCACCAGTGATCAACGACGAGCTAGCACAGATACGCAGTATTTT. Translated, it gives CATSDQRRASTDTQYF.